The sequence of this T cell receptor beta chain was determined in a study of shared clonotypes between healthy human individuals. Study summary: Each donor's CD8 memory used one plate, CD8 naive two, each CD4 subset three. The study's findings and limits: About 5% of naive CD4 clonotypes were shared across a few donors. Specimens sampled were limited to blood, with tissue repertoires likely differing. Some clonotypes were shared by all four sorted-subset donors, while others were not shared. The non-shared ones had lower generation probabilities than the shared ones.

Naive-designated CD8 cells lacked CD45RO, were positively enriched for CCR7, and omitted terminally differentiated effector memory CD45RA+ cells. The germline V gene has CDR1 MNHEY and CDR2 SMNVEV (reference sequence). The V and J ends lost 2 bases and 0 bases respectively, with 7 bases between them. The length of the CDR3 is 14 residues. The method was immunoSEQ multiplex PCR; TCRdb's version includes in-frame clones alone and lacks a portion of them. The top ten hold about 0.21% of the sample, which has under 1 million clones, 95% to 97% seen once. With regard to this clone: Its antigen is still unknown.

The gene calls are TRBV27 and TRBJ1-1; no firm D call. Sequencing was performed on naive CD8+ T cells sorted from blood. This receptor was identified in a man aged 25 to 45 in good health. The CDR3 coding sequence is TGTGCCAGCAGTTTAGCAGTTATGAACACTGAAGCTTTCTTT. It is translated as CASSLAVMNTEAFF.